This is a list of T cell receptor beta chains from one sample in a study of blood T cell repertoires in COVID-19. Measured with immunoSEQ multiplex PCR; TCRdb has only the in-frame clones, and not every one. The sample comprises a few hundred thousand clones, roughly 82% of which are singletons, and approximately 1.5% rests with the top ten. The sample taken for sequencing was peripheral blood. Every receptor here comes from a woman aged 45-65 years with acute or convalescent COVID-19. CDR3s include the opening cysteine and the closing phenylalanine or tryptophan. The D gene is left open where the match is weak. Part of the rows lack a size; the others show once, few, many or a class for expanded clones.

>TRBJ2-1|TRBV5-1|.|.
CASSLLLGGNEQFF
TGCGCCAGCAGCTTGCTTCTGGGAGGCAATGAGCAGTTCTTC
>TRBJ2-7|TRBV7-9|.|once
CASSPDLTYYEQYF
TGTGCCAGCAGCCCGGACTTGACTTACTACGAGCAGTACTTC
>TRBJ2-1|TRBV9|.|.
CASSPHGNEQFF
TGTGCCAGCAGCCCACACGGGAATGAGCAGTTCTTC
>TRBJ1-5|TRBV7-2|.|.
CASSLQGLYNQPQHF
TGTGCCAGCAGCTTACAGGGTTTGTACAATCAGCCCCAGCATTTT
>TRBJ2-7|TRBV27|.|few
CASSISRTHYEQYF
TGTGCCAGCTCCATCTCTAGAACTCACTACGAGCAGTACTTC
>TRBJ1-1|TRBV4-2|TRBD1|.
CASSQIPGQATTEAFF
TGTGCCAGCAGCCAGATTCCGGGACAGGCGACCACTGAAGCTTTCTTT
>TRBJ2-5|TRBV3-1/TRBV3-2|TRBD2|once
CASSQDGREWETQYF
TGTGCCAGCAGCCAAGATGGGCGGGAGTGGGAGACCCAGTACTTC
>TRBJ2-7|TRBV29-1|.|.
CSVATSYEQYF
TGCAGCGTTGCCACTTCCTACGAGCAGTACTTC
>TRBJ1-3|TRBV30|TRBD1|.
CAWVRDSSGNTIYF
TGTGCCTGGGTCCGGGACAGCTCTGGAAACACCATATATTTT
>TRBJ1-1|TRBV18|TRBD1|.
CASSPYRQGNTEAFF
TGTGCCAGCTCACCATACCGACAGGGAAACACTGAAGCTTTCTTT
>TRBJ2-7|TRBV19|.|.
CASMSRLHEQYF
TGTGCCAGTATGTCCAGGTTGCACGAGCAGTACTTC
>TRBJ1-6|TRBV7-8|.|.
CASSPGQNGGNSPLHF
TGTGCCAGCAGCCCCGGACAGAATGGGGGTAATTCACCCCTCCACTTT
>TRBJ1-5|TRBV2|TRBD1|.
CASNGQGKTNQPQHF
TGTGCCAGCAACGGACAGGGTAAAACCAATCAGCCCCAGCATTTT
>TRBJ2-1|TRBV24-1|TRBD2|.
CATSDLHGGSYNEQFF
TGTGCCACCAGTGATTTGCACGGGGGGTCGTACAATGAGCAGTTCTTC
>TRBJ1-5|TRBV7-2|.|few
CASSLAAGRLNQPQHF
TGTGCCAGCAGCTTAGCGGCGGGGAGGCTTAATCAGCCCCAGCATTTT
>TRBJ2-7|TRBV28|TRBD2|.
CASRVGTSGYEQYF
TGTGCCAGCAGAGTGGGGACTAGCGGATACGAGCAGTACTTC
>TRBJ2-1|TRBV11-2|TRBD2|.
CASSLEGLAGAGEQFF
TGTGCCAGCAGCTTAGAAGGATTAGCGGGGGCCGGTGAGCAGTTCTTC
>TRBJ2-1|TRBV19|TRBD2|.
CASSGLGSISSYNEQFF
TGTGCCAGTTCGGGACTAGGGTCAATCAGCTCCTACAATGAGCAGTTCTTC
>TRBJ2-7|TRBV28|.|.
CASSLSGSRGYF
TGTGCCAGCAGTTTATCGGGCAGTCGGGGGTACTTC
>TRBJ2-7|TRBV6-5|.|once
CASSYSPGTGYEQYF
TGTGCCAGCAGTTACTCTCCCGGGACTGGCTACGAGCAGTACTTC
>TRBJ1-2|TRBV7-3|.|once
CASSLQAGPSYGYTF
TGTGCCAGCAGCCTGCAGGCCGGCCCCTCTTATGGCTACACCTTC
>TRBJ2-1|TRBV9|.|.
CASGPGGPYNEQFF
TGTGCCAGCGGGCCTGGGGGCCCCTACAATGAGCAGTTCTTC
>TRBJ1-2|TRBV6-6|.|.
CASRFATADLGYTF
TGTGCCAGCAGATTCGCGACAGCCGACTTGGGCTACACCTTC
>TRBJ2-5|TRBV5-6|TRBD2|once
CASSLVASGGLQETQYF
TGTGCCAGCAGCTTGGTTGCTAGCGGGGGTTTACAAGAGACCCAGTACTTC
>TRBJ2-1|TRBV30|.|.
CAWTGFSNEQFF
TGTGCCTGGACAGGGTTTAGCAATGAGCAGTTCTTC
>TRBJ1-1|TRBV10-3|.|.
CAITGTPNTEAFF
TGTGCCATCACCGGGACACCGAACACTGAAGCTTTCTTT
>TRBJ2-1|TRBV6-2/TRBV6-3|TRBD2|.
CASSPRGRERWGEQFF
TGTGCCAGCAGCCCTCGTGGGCGGGAGAGGTGGGGTGAGCAGTTCTTC
>TRBJ1-4|TRBV18|TRBD1|.
CASSRGQVNEKLFF
TGTGCCAGCTCACGCGGACAGGTTAATGAAAAACTGTTTTTT
>TRBJ2-2|TRBV5-4|TRBD2|.
CASSSHSGRGTGELFF
TGTGCCAGCAGCTCCCATAGCGGGAGAGGCACCGGGGAGCTGTTTTTT
>TRBJ1-5|TRBV19|TRBD1|.
CASIPTGLGNQPQHF
TGTGCCAGTATCCCGACAGGGTTGGGAAATCAGCCCCAGCATTTT
>TRBJ1-4|TRBV30|.|once
CAWSVFNRFNEKLFF
TGTGCCTGGAGTGTTTTTAACAGATTTAATGAAAAACTGTTTTTT
>TRBJ1-4|TRBV4-2|.|.
CASSQAGEGKLFF
TGTGCCAGCAGCCAGGCAGGGGAGGGAAAACTGTTTTTT
>TRBJ2-7|TRBV24-1|TRBD1|.
CATSGPGQGTYEQYF
TGTGCCACCAGTGGCCCGGGACAGGGAACCTACGAGCAGTACTTC
>TRBJ2-5|TRBV5-4|.|.
CASSSAGSGETQYF
TGTGCCAGCAGCTCCGCCGGGTCTGGGGAGACCCAGTACTTC
>TRBJ1-2|TRBV19|.|.
CASLPGHRASDGYTF
TGTGCCAGTCTCCCAGGACATCGCGCTTCGGATGGCTACACCTTC
>TRBJ1-2|TRBV24-1|.|.
CATSSRRDYGYTF
TGTGCCACCAGTTCCCGACGGGACTATGGCTACACCTTC
>TRBJ1-4|TRBV6-5|TRBD1|.
CASSRDRANEKLFF
TGTGCCAGCAGCCGGGACAGGGCTAATGAAAAACTGTTTTTT
>TRBJ1-4|TRBV5-4|.|.
CASSPGHATNEKLFF
TGTGCCAGCAGCCCCGGACATGCAACTAATGAAAAACTGTTTTTT
>TRBJ1-6|TRBV7-3|TRBD1|.
CASSLWAQGANSSPLHF
TGTGCCAGCAGCTTATGGGCACAGGGGGCTAATTCTTCACCCCTCCACTTT
>TRBJ2-7|TRBV27|.|few
CASSLTRGGEQYF
TGTGCCAGCAGTTTAACTCGGGGAGGCGAGCAGTACTTC
>TRBJ2-1|TRBV7-3|TRBD2|.
CASSPGGNEQFF
TGTGCCAGCAGTCCGGGGGGAAATGAGCAGTTCTTC
>TRBJ2-7|TRBV28|TRBD1|.
CASSPSGTGDTYEQYF
TGTGCCAGCAGTCCCTCCGGGACAGGGGACACCTACGAGCAGTACTTC
>TRBJ1-5|TRBV21-1|.|.
CASSKEGSGGGGCNQPQHF
TGTGCCAGCAGCAAAGAAGGATCAGGAGGGGGCGGTTGCAATCAGCCCCAGCATTTT
>TRBJ2-7|TRBV19|TRBD2|.
CASSPWGSSGIRPYEQYF
TGTGCCAGTAGTCCCTGGGGGAGTAGCGGGATTAGGCCCTACGAGCAGTACTTC
>TRBJ2-3|TRBV7-3|.|.
CASSMISDTQYF
TGTGCCAGCAGCATGATAAGCGACACGCAGTATTTT
>TRBJ2-7|TRBV2|TRBD1|once
CASSEGAGGDYEQYF
TGTGCCAGCAGTGAAGGGGCAGGGGGTGACTACGAGCAGTACTTC
>TRBJ1-2|TRBV6-5|TRBD1|.
CASRMTGEYYGYTF
TGTGCCAGCAGGATGACAGGGGAGTACTATGGCTACACCTTC
>TRBJ2-3|TRBV5-1|.|.
CASSLERFLTDTQYF
TGCGCCAGCAGCTTGGAGCGGTTCCTCACAGATACGCAGTATTTT
>TRBJ2-5|TRBV7-7|TRBD2|.
CASSPGTSGSWETQYF
TGTGCCAGCAGCCCCGGGACTAGCGGGAGCTGGGAGACCCAGTACTTC
>TRBJ2-7|TRBV11-2|TRBD2|.
CASSLGLAGSLEQYF
TGTGCCAGCAGCTTGGGACTAGCGGGATCCCTCGAGCAGTACTTC
>TRBJ2-7|TRBV4-1|.|.
CASSRLDGPHYEQYF
TGCGCCAGCAGCAGACTAGACGGCCCCCACTACGAGCAGTACTTC
>TRBJ2-7|TRBV19|TRBD1|.
CASSIATGSPPEQYF
TGTGCCAGTAGTATCGCGACAGGGAGCCCCCCGGAGCAGTACTTC
>TRBJ2-5|TRBV10-3|TRBD2|.
CAISDVSGGGETQYF
TGTGCCATCAGTGATGTTAGCGGGGGCGGAGAGACCCAGTACTTC